A single sample gave rise to the 16 T cell receptor beta chains below, sequenced in a study of T-cell reconstitution after alpha-beta-depleted transplantation in children. As it was prepared, the TCRbeta library received unique molecular identifiers. TCRdb re-analysed the PCR reads in MiXCR, keeping a single row per CDR3 protein. The table lists about 500,000 distinct CDR3 sequences, 32% of them singletons. Sequenced material: PBMCs from the stem cell graft donor, taken from the stem cell graft. The receptors derive from a human donor who donated a stem cell graft to a child with aplastic anemia.

This rearrangement joins TRBV20-1 to TRBJ1-2, with TRBD1 identical over 10 bases. J gave up 1 base and V 4 bases, and 3 bases lay outside the gene matches. This CDR3 comprises 14 residues. The germline gives CDR1 DFQATT, CDR2 SNEGSKA (reference sequence). The CDR3 reads CSATGTGDNYGYTF. In DNA, the CDR3 is TGCAGTGCTACGGGGACAGGGGATAACTATGGCTACACCTTC.

The rearrangement links TRBV11-2 to TRBJ2-7; D perhaps matches TRBD1 (6 bases). Germline V CDR1 and CDR2: SGHAT, FQNNGV. Trimming pared 1 base from V and 3 bases from J, leaving 13 bases between. The CDR3 runs to 15 residues. CDR3 coding DNA: TGTGCCAGCAGCTTAGGGTGGACAGAAAACTACGAGCAGTACGTC. Encoded protein: CASSLGWTENYEQYV.

This clonotype was detected only a few times. The chain combines TRBV29-1 with TRBJ2-1, with TRBD1 identical over 7 bases. Germline trimming cut 3 bases from V and 4 bases from J; bases unmatched to any gene: 6. CDR3 size: 14 residues. Germline V gene lookup returns CDR1 SQVTM and CDR2 ANQGSEA. As DNA, the CDR3 is TGCAGCGTTGAGAGGACAGGAAATTACAATGAGCAGTTCTTC. Its translation is CSVERTGNYNEQFF.

The rearrangement joins TRBV7-3 to TRBJ2-7, with TRBD2 identical over 11 bases. The CDR3 loop spans 14 amino acids. The V gene end was trimmed by 5 bases and the J gene end by 2 bases; junction bases not matched to a gene: 2. The germline CDR1 and CDR2 sequences are SGHTA and FQGTGA. The CDR3 spells CASSATSGTYEQYF. DNA of the CDR3: TGTGCCAGCAGCGCGACTAGCGGGACCTACGAGCAGTACTTC.

This clonotype was recorded only once. The chain is built from TRBV5-4 and TRBJ2-1, with D possibly TRBD2 on 5 matching bases. The CDR3 contains 15 residues. Germline CDR1 is SGHNT and CDR2 is YYREEE (reference sequence). V dropped 0 bases and J dropped 2 bases, with 9 bases sitting between them. CDR3 region: CASSLDPAAYNEQFF. CDR3 DNA sequence: TGTGCCAGCAGCTTGGATCCAGCGGCCTACAATGAGCAGTTCTTC.

The V gene is TRBV7-2, the J gene TRBJ1-5; D ambiguous. Trimming removed 3 bases from V and 1 base from J, with 7 bases in between. Germline loops: CDR1 SGHTA, CDR2 FQGNSA. CDR3 length: 14 amino acids. This CDR3 is CASSLSSSNQPQHF. The CDR3 region has the DNA TGTGCCAGCAGCTTGTCCAGCAGCAATCAGCCCCAGCATTTT.

The table lists this clonotype with a few counts. CDR3 nucleotide sequence: TGTGCCAGCAGCTTACAGGGGGAGCTCTATGGCTACACCTTC. Translation: CASSLQGELYGYTF. V gene TRBV7-2 combines with J gene TRBJ1-2, with TRBD1 matching 7 bases. Germline V gene sequence: CDR1 SGHTA, CDR2 FQGNSA. The J segment lost 4 bases and the V segment lost 2 bases, leaving 4 bases of the junction unmatched. The CDR3 sequence is 14 residues long.

This clonotype was observed a handful of times. The chain combines TRBV18 with TRBJ1-2; D might be TRBD1 (5 bases). CDR3 length: 13 amino acids. Germline loops: CDR1 KGHSH, CDR2 LQKENI. V gave up 3 bases and J gave up 4 bases, with 9 bases separating them. The DNA of the CDR3 is TGTGCCAGCTCACCCGGGGCGAGCTATGGCTACACCTTC. It translates to CASSPGASYGYTF.

The V call is TRBV24-1, the J call TRBJ1-2; 10 nucleotides match TRBD1. Germline assignment: CDR1 KGHDR and CDR2 SFDVKD. V lost 4 bases and J lost 2; bases outside the gene matches: 9. The CDR3 totals 17 residues. The CDR3 sequence: CATSEPTGGADNYGYTF. CDR3 in DNA: TGTGCCACCAGTGAGCCGACAGGGGGCGCGGACAACTATGGCTACACCTTC.

This clonotype was seen once. The J gene is TRBJ2-1, the V gene TRBV12-3 or TRBV12-4; D might be TRBD1 or TRBD2, each matching 5 bases. The CDR3 consists of 12 residues. Trimming pared 7 bases from V and 12 bases from J, leaving 16 bases between. This CDR3 is CASTLGVHGQFF. CDR3 DNA sequence: TGTGCCAGCACCCTGGGGGTCCACGGGCAGTTCTTC.

Written as DNA, the CDR3 is TGTGCCAGTAGTCTCCCCCGGGCCGGGGAGCTGTTTTTT. Protein sequence: CASSLPRAGELFF. This chain joins TRBV19 and TRBJ2-2; no clear D gene. The germline V and J ends were trimmed by 5 bases and 6 bases, with 10 bases remaining between them. CDR3 length: 13 amino acids. Per the germline V gene, CDR1 is LNHDA and CDR2 is SQIVND (reference sequence).

The V call is TRBV12-3 or TRBV12-4, the J call TRBJ2-7; TRBD2 agrees at 11 bases. The CDR3 is 14 residues long. Trimming took 6 bases from V and 2 from J; bases not matched to a gene: 3. The chain's CDR3 is CASRVAGGPYEQYF. The CDR3 bases are TGTGCCAGCAGGGTAGCGGGAGGGCCCTACGAGCAGTACTTC.

V usage is TRBV6-2 or TRBV6-3 and J usage is TRBJ1-5; 8 bases are shared with TRBD1. V trimming: 1 base; J trimming: 5 bases; junction bases outside the gene matches: 13. Germline CDR1 reads MNHEY; CDR2 reads SVGEGT. The CDR3 spans 18 residues. The chain's CDR3 is CASSYLILGDRLYQPQHF. In DNA form, the CDR3 reads TGTGCCAGCAGTTACTTAATCCTCGGGGACAGGCTTTATCAGCCCCAGCATTTT.

This clonotype occurred once. V usage is TRBV4-3 and J usage is TRBJ1-1; D not resolved. From germline, CDR1 is LGHNA and CDR2 YSLEER. The CDR3 loop spans 15 amino acids. V lost 3 bases and J lost 6, with 17 bases in between. CDR3 in amino acids: CASSHIMGLSSEAFF. In DNA form, the CDR3 reads TGCGCCAGCAGCCACATCATGGGTCTTTCTTCTGAAGCTTTCTTT.

This rearrangement joins TRBV29-1 to TRBJ2-4, with D perhaps given as TRBD1 or TRBD2 (5 bases each). From germline, CDR1 is SQVTM and CDR2 ANQGSEA. This CDR3 comprises 14 residues. The germline V and J ends were trimmed by 8 bases and 5 bases, with 19 bases remaining between them. This CDR3 is CSTWTGQGQNIQYF. CDR3 bases: TGCAGCACCTGGACTGGGCAGGGCCAAAACATTCAGTACTTC. Looking up the rest from reference TRBV29-1 and TRBJ2-4 gives the full variable domain: SAVISQKPSRDICQRGTSLTIQCQVDSQVTMMFWYRQQPGQSLTLIATANQGSEATYESGFVIDKFPISRPNLTFSTLTVSNMSPEDSSIYLCSTWTGQGQNIQYFGAGTRLSVL.

V usage is TRBV6-1 and J usage is TRBJ2-5; 8 positions agree with TRBD1. Looked up from germline, CDR1 is MNHNS and CDR2 is SASEGT. V lost 2 bases to trimming and J lost 2 bases; unmatched junction nucleotides: 4. The CDR3 is 15 amino acids. The CDR3 loop is CASSERTGRQETQYF. The CDR3 coding sequence is TGTGCCAGCAGTGAACGGACAGGGAGACAAGAGACCCAGTACTTC.